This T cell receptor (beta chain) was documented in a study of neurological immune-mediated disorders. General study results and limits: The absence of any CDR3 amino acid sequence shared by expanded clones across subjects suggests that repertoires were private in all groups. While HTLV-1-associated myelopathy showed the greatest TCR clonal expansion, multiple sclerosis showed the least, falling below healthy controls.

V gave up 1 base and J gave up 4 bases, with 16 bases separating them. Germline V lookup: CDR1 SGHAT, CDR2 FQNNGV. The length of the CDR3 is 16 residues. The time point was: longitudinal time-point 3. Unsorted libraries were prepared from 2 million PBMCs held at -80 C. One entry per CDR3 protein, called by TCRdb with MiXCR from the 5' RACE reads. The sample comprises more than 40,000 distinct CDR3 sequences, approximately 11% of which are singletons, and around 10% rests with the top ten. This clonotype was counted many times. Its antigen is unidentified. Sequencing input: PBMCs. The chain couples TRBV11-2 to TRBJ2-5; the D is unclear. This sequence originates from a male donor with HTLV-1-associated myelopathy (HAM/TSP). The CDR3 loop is CASSLVSRWGRETQYF. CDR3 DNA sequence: TGTGCCAGCAGCTTAGTTAGCCGGTGGGGTCGAGAGACCCAGTACTTC. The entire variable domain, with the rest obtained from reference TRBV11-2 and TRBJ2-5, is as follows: EAGVAQSPRYKIIEKRQSVAFWCNPISGHATLYWYQQILGQGPKLLIQFQNNGVVDDSQLPKDRFSAERLKGVDSTLKIQPAKLEDSAVYLCASSLVSRWGRETQYFGPGTRLLVL.